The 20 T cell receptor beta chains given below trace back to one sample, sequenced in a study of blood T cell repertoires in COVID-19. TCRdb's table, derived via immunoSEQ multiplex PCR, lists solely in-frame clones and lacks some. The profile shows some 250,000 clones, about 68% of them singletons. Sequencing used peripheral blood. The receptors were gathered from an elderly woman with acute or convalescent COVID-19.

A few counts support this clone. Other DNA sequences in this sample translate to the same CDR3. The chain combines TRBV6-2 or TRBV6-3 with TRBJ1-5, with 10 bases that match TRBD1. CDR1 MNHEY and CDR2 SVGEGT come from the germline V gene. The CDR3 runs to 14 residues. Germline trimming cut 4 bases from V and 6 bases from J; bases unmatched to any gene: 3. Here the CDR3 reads CASSSGTGAQPQHF. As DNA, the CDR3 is TGTGCCAGCAGTTCCGGGACAGGGGCTCAGCCCCAGCATTTT.

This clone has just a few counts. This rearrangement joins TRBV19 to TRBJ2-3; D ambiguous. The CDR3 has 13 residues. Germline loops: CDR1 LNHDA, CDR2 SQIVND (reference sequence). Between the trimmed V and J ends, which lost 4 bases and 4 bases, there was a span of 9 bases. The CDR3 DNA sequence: TGTGCCAGTAGTACAAAAACAGCAGATACGCAGTATTTT. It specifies CASSTKTADTQYF. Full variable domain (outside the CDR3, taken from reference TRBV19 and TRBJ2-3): DGGITQSPKYLFRKEGQNVTLSCEQNLNHDAMYWYRQDPGQGLRLIYYSQIVNDFQKGDIAEGYSVSREKKESFPLTVTSAQKNPTAFYLCASSTKTADTQYFGPGTRLTVL.

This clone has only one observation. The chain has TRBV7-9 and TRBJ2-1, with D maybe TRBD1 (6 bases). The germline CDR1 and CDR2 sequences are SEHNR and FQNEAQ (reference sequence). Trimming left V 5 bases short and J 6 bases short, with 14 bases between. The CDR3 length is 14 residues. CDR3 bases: TGTGCCAGCAGCCTTAACACAGGGTTCAATGAGCAGTTCTTC. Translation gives CASSLNTGFNEQFF.

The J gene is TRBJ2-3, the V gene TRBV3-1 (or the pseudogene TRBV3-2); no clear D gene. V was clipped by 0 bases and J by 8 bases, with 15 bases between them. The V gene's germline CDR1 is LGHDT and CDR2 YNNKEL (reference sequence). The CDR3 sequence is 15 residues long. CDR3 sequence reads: CASSQDMTRRSTQYF. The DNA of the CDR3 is TGTGCCAGCAGCCAAGATATGACCCGTAGGAGTACGCAGTATTTT.

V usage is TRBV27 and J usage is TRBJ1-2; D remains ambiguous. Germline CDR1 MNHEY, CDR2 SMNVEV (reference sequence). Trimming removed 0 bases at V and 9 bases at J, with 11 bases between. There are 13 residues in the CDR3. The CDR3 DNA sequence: TGTGCCAGCAGTTTATCGAGGTTTCGCCGCTACACCTTC. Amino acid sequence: CASSLSRFRRYTF.

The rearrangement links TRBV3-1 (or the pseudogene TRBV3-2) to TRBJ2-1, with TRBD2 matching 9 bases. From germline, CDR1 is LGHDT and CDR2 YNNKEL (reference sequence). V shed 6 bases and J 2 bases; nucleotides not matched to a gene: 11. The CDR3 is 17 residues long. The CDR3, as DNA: TGTGCCAGCAGTCCCGGTATACTAGCGGGCGCCTACAATGAGCAGTTCTTC. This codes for CASSPGILAGAYNEQFF.

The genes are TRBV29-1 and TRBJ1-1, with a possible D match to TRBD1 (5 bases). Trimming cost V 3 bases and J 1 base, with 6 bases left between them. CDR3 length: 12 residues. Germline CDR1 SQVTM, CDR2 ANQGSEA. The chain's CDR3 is CSVDRENTEAFF. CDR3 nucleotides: TGCAGCGTTGACAGGGAGAACACTGAAGCTTTCTTT.

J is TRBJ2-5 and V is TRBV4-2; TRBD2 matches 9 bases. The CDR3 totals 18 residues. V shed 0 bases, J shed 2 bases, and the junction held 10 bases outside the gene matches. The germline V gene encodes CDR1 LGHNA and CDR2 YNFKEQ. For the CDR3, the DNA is TGTGCCAGCAGCCAAGATCAGCGGGGGGCTACCCCGCAAGAGACCCAGTACTTC. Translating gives CASSQDQRGATPQETQYF.

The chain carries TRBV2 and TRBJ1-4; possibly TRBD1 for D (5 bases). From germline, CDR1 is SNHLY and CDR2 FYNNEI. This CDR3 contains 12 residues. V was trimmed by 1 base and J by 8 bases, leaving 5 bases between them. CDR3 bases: TGTGCCAGCAGTGAAGGGACAGAAAAACTGTTTTTT. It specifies CASSEGTEKLFF. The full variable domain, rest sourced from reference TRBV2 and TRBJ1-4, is EPEVTQTPSHQVTQMGQEVILRCVPISNHLYFYWYRQILGQKVEFLVSFYNNEISEKSEIFDDQFSVERPDGSNFTLKIRSTKLEDSAMYFCASSEGTEKLFFGSGTQLSVL.

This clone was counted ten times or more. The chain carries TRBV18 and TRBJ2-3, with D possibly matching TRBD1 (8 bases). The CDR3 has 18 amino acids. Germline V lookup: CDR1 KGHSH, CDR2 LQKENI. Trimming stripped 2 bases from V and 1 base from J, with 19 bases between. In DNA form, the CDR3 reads TGTGCCAGCTCACCAAGGACGAGCGGGACAGGACGCACAGATACGCAGTATTTT. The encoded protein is CASSPRTSGTGRTDTQYF.

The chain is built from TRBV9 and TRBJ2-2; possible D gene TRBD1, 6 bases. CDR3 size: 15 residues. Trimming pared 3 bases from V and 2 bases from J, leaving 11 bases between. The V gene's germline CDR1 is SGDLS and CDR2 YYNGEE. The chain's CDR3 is CASSARTANTGELFF. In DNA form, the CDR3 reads TGTGCCAGCAGCGCCCGGACAGCAAACACCGGGGAGCTGTTTTTT. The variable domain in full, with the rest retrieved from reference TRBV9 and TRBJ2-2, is DSGVTQTPKHLITATGQRVTLRCSPRSGDLSVYWYQQSLDQGLQFLIQYYNGEERAKGNILERFSAQQFPDLHSELNLSSLELGDSALYFCASSARTANTGELFFGEGSRLTVL.

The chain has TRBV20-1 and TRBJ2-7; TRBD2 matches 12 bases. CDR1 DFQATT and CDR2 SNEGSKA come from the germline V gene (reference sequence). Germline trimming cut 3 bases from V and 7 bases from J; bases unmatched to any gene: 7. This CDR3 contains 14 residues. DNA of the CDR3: TGCAGTGCTAGTCTCCCTAGCGGGAGGGGGGAGCAGTACTTC. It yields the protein CSASLPSGRGEQYF.

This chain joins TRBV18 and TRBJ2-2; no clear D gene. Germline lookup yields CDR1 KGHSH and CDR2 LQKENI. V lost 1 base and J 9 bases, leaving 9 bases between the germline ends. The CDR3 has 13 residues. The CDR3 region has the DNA TGTGCCAGCTCACCACTTCGCGACAGGGAGCTGTTTTTT. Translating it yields CASSPLRDRELFF.

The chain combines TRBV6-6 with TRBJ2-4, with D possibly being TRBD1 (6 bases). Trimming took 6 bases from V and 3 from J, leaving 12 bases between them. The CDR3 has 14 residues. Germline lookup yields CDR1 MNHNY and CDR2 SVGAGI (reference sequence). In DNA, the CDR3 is TGTGCCAGCAGCCAGGACAGAAACAAAAACATTCAGTACTTC. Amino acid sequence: CASSQDRNKNIQYF.

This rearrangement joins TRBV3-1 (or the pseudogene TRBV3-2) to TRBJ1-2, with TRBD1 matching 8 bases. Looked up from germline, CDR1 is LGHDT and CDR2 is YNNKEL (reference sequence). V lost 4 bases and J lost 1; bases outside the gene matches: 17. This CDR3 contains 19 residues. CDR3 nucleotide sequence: TGTGCCAGCAGCCTCGGGCGAGGGACAGGTTCTTCTCTTAACTATGGCTACACCTTC. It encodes CASSLGRGTGSSLNYGYTF.

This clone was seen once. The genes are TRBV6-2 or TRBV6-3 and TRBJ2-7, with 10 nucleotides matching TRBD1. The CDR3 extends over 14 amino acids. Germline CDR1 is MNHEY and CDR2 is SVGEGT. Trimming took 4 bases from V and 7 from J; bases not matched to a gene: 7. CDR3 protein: CASSFGQGVSEQYF. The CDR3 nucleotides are TGTGCCAGCAGTTTCGGACAGGGGGTTAGTGAGCAGTACTTC.

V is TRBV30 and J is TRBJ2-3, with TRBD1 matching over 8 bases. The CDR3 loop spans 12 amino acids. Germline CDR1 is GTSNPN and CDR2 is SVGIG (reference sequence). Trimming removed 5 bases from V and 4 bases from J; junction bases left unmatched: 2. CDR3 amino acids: CAWGQGADTQYF. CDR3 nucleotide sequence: TGTGCCTGGGGACAGGGCGCAGATACGCAGTATTTT.

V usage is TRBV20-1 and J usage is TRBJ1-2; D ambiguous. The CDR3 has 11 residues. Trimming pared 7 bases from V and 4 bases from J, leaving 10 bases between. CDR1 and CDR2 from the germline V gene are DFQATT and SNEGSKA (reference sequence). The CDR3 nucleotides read TGCAGTGTCACAGAGTCCTATGGCTACACCTTC. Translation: CSVTESYGYTF.

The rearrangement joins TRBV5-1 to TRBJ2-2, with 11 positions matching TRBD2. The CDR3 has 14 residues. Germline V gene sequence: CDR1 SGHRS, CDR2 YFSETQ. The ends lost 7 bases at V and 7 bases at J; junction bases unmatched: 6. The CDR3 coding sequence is TGCGCCAGCTGCCCGGGACTAGCGGTCGGGGAGCTGTTTTTT. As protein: CASCPGLAVGELFF.

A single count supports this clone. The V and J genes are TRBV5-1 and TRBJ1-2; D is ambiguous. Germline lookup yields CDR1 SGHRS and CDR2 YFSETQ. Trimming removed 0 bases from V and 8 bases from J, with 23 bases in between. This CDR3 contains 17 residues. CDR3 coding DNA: TGCGCCAGCAGCTTGGCTGGGGTGTCGGGAGGCCTATCGGGCTACACCTTC. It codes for CASSLAGVSGGLSGYTF. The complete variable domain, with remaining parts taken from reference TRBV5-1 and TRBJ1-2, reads KAGVTQTPRYLIKTRGQQVTLSCSPISGHRSVSWYQQTPGQGLQFLFEYFSETQRNKGNFPGRFSGRQFSNSRSEMNVSTLELGDSALYLCASSLAGVSGGLSGYTFGSGTRLTVV.